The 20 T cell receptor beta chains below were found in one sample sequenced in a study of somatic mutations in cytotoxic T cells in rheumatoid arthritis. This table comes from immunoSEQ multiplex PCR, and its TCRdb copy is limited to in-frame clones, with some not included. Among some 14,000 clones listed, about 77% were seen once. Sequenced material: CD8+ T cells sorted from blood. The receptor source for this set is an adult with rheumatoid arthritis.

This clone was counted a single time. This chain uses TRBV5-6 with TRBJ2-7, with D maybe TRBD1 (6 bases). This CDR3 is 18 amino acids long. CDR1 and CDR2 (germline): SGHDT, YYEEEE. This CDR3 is CAPLGVDSPYSIYHEQYF. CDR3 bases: TGTGCGCCCCTGGGGGTGGACAGTCCTTATTCTATTTACCACGAGCAGTACTTC.

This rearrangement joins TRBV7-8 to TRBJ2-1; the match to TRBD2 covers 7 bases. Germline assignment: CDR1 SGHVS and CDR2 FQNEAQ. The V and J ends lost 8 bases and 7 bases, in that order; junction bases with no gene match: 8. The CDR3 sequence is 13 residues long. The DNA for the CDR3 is TGTGCCAGCGCGTCTGGCGGGAGTAATGAGCAGTTCTTC. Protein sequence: CASASGGSNEQFF.

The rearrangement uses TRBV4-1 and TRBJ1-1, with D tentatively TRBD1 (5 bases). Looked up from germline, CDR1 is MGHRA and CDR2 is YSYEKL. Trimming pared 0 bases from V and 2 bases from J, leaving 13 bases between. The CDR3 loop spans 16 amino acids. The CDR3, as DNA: TGCGCCAGCAGCCAAGATGTCGGACATCCTAACACTGAAGCTTTCTTT. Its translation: CASSQDVGHPNTEAFF.

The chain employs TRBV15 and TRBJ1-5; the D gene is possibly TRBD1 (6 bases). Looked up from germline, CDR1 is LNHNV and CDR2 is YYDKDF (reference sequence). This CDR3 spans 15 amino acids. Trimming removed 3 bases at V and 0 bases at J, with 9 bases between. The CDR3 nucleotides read TGTGCCACCAGCAGGGGACACAATAGCAATCAGCCCCAGCATTTT. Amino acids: CATSRGHNSNQPQHF. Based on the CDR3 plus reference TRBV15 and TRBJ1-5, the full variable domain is DAMVIQNPRYQVTQFGKPVTLSCSQTLNHNVMYWYQQKSSQAPKLLFHYYDKDFNNEADTPDNFQSRRPNTSFCFLDIRSPGLGDTAMYLCATSRGHNSNQPQHFGDGTRLSIL.

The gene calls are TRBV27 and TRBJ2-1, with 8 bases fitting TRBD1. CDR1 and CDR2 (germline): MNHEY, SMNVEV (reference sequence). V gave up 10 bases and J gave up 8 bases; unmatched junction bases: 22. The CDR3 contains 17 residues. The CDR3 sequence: CATRGLAPAGDGDEQFF. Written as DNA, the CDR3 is TGTGCCACCAGGGGGCTAGCCCCCGCCGGGGACGGCGATGAGCAGTTCTTC.

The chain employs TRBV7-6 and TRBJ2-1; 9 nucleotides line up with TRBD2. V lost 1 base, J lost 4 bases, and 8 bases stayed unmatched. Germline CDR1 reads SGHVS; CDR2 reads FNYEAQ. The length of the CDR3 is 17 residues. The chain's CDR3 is CASSLVQSGGIYNEQFF. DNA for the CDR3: TGTGCCAGCAGCTTAGTACAGAGCGGGGGGATTTACAATGAGCAGTTCTTC. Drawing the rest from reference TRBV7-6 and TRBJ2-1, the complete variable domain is GAGVSQSPRYKVTKRGQDVALRCDPISGHVSLYWYRQALGQGPEFLTYFNYEAQQDKSGLPNDRFSAERPEGSISTLTIQRTEQRDSAMYRCASSLVQSGGIYNEQFFGPGTRLTVL.

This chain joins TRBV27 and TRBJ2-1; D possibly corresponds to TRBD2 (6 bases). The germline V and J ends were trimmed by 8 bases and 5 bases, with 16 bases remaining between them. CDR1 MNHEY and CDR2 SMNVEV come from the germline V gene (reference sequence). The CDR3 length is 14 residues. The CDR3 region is CASLGGALHNEQFF. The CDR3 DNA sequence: TGTGCCAGCCTGGGGGGAGCCCTCCACAATGAGCAGTTCTTC.

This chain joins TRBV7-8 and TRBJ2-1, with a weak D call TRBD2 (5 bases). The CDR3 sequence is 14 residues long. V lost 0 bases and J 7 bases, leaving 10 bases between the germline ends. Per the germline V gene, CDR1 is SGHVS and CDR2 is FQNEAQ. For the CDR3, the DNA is TGTGCCAGCAGCTTAGCGCTGTCGGGGAATGAGCAGTTCTTC. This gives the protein CASSLALSGNEQFF.

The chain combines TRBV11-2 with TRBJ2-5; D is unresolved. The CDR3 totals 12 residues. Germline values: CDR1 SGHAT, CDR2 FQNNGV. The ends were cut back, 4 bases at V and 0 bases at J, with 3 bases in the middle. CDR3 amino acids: CASSSYQETQYF. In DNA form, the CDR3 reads TGTGCCAGCAGCTCATACCAAGAGACCCAGTACTTC.

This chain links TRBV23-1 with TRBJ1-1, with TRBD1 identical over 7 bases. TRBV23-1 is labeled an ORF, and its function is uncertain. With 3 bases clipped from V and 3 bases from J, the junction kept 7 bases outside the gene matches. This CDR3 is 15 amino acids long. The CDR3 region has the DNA TGCGCCAGCAGTCATTCCCGACAGGGCTACACTGAAGCTTTCTTT. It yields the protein CASSHSRQGYTEAFF.

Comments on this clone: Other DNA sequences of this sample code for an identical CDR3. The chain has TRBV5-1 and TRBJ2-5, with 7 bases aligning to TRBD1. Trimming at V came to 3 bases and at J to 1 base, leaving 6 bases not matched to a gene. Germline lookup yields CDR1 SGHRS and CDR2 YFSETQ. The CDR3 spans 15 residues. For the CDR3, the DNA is TGCGCCAGCAGCTCATGGGACAGTCCCCAAGAGACCCAGTACTTC. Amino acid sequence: CASSSWDSPQETQYF. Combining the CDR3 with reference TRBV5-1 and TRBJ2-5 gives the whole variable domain KAGVTQTPRYLIKTRGQQVTLSCSPISGHRSVSWYQQTPGQGLQFLFEYFSETQRNKGNFPGRFSGRQFSNSRSEMNVSTLELGDSALYLCASSSWDSPQETQYFGPGTRLLVL.

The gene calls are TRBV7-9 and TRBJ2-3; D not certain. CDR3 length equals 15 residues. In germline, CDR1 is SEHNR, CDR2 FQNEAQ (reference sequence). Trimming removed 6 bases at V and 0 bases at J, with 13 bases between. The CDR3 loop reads CASRIGQVSTDTQYF. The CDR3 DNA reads TGTGCCAGCAGGATCGGGCAGGTCAGCACAGATACGCAGTATTTT.

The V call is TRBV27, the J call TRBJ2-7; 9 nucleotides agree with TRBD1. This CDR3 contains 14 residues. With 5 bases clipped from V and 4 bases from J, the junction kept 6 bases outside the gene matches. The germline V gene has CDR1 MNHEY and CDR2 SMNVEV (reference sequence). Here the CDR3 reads CASSLLGQGYEQYF. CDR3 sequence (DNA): TGTGCCAGCAGTCTCTTGGGACAGGGATACGAGCAGTACTTC.

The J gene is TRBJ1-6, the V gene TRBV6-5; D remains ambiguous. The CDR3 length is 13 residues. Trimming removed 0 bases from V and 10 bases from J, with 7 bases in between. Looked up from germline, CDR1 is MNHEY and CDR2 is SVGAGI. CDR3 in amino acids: CASSYSWGSPLHF. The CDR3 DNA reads TGTGCCAGCAGTTACTCTTGGGGATCACCCCTCCACTTT.

Here the CDR3 reads CASRGGVGYTF. In DNA, the CDR3 is TGTGCCAGCAGGGGCGGAGTTGGCTACACCTTC. V gene TRBV27 combines with J gene TRBJ1-2; D unresolved. The CDR3 covers 11 residues. V shed 6 bases and J shed 7 bases, with 9 bases lying between them. In germline, CDR1 is MNHEY, CDR2 SMNVEV (reference sequence).

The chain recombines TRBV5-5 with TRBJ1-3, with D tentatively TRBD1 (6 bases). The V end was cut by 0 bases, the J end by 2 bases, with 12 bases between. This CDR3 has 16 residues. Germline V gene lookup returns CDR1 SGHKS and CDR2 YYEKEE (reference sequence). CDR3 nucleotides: TGTGCCAGCAGCTTGGTGGTCAGGGGCCCTGGAAACACCATATATTTT. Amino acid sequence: CASSLVVRGPGNTIYF.

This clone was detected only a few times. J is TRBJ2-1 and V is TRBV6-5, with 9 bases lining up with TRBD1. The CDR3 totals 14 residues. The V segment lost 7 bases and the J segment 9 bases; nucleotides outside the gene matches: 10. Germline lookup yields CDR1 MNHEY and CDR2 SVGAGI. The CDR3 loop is CASTTGTGIIEQFF. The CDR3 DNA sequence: TGTGCCAGCACCACCGGGACAGGGATAATTGAGCAGTTCTTC.

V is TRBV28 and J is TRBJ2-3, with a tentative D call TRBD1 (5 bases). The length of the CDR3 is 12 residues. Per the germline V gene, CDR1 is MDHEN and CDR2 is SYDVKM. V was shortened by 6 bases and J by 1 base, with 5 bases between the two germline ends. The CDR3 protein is CASSRGTDTQYF. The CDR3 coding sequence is TGTGCCAGCAGCAGGGGCACAGATACGCAGTATTTT.

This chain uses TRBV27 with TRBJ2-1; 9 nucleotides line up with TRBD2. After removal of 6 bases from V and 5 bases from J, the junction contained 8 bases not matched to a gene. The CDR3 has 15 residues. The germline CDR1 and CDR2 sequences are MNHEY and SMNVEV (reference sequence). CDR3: CASSSRLAVHNEQFF. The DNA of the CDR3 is TGTGCCAGCAGCTCCCGACTAGCGGTTCACAATGAGCAGTTCTTC.

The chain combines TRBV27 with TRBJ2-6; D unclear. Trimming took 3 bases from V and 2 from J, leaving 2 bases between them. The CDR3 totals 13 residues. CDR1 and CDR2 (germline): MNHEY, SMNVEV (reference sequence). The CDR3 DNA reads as TGTGCCAGCAGTTTTACTGGGGCCAACGTCCTGACTTTC. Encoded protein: CASSFTGANVLTF.